This T cell receptor (beta chain) was captured in a study of blood T cell repertoires in COVID-19 (dated by TCRdb to 2019 to 2021). As for the study more broadly: The collaborator samples originated in the United States, Italy and Spain and spanned the acute and convalescent phases of COVID-19. The prospective study material was composed of cDNA or gDNA derived from T cells, B-cell-depleted T cells, or PBMCs. The samples were drawn from two sources: the first 160 participants of the ongoing ImmuneRACE study, and 1,000 to 1,500 subjects contributed by 6 global collaborators. The dataset comprised deeply sampled blood TCRbeta repertoires from subjects exposed to, actively infected with, or recovered from COVID-19. The sample metadata nearly always contained a de-identified subject ID, COVID-19 status, age in years and sex. Where available, HLA class I and class II types were taken from metadata supplied by the sample provider and were not determined by assay-based typing. The repertoires were released in a freely available public database intended as a resource for research on the immune response to SARS-CoV-2. What the authors observed across the whole study: Clinical and demographic metadata were provided uncurated, with the amount varying by source and participant.

According to the germline V gene, CDR1 reads LGHNA and CDR2 reads YNFKEQ. At the junction V is shortened by 4 bases and J by 3 bases; bases outside the gene matches: 3. The CDR3 holds 15 amino acids from the cysteine to the phenylalanine. CDR3 DNA is the only sequence kept; it has 45 bases, read in frame from the first base. As to this clone: The antigen it binds to is not known. Base qualities are not provided; no much larger clone lies one nucleotide away.

The immunoSEQ Assay, a bias-controlled multiplex PCR, was used to amplify TCRbeta CDR3 regions from genomic DNA. The paper's processing steps were these. Within the assay, amplification of reference gene primers was used to estimate how many nucleated cells each sample contained. Sequence reads were collapsed and filtered to measure the absolute abundance of every unique TCRbeta CDR3 rearrangement. For each sample, productive Simpson clonality was calculated as the square root of Simpson's diversity index across productive rearrangements. The table was pulled from immuneACCESS by TCRdb, which kept in-frame rearrangements only. Such tables lose some clones; where checked, under half of the loss comes from unresolved V genes, and the rest has no known cause. V and J calls and clone size are copied from that table; D and trimming were computed from the DNA. A total of more than 110,000 clones appear in this sample, more than 75% of them only once. Together, the top ten hold about 4.2% of the sample.

Collaborating institutions collected whole blood in K2EDTA tubes following their own protocols. For TCRbeta analysis, collaborator samples were shipped as frozen whole blood, as isolated PBMCs, or as DNA extracted from either sample type. Sequencing was done on a sample of peripheral blood. The TCR originated in a woman over 75 with acute or convalescent COVID-19. The chain is made from TRBV4-2 and TRBJ2-2; 9 central nucleotides agree with TRBD2. The nucleotides read TGTGCCAGCAGCCTAGCGGGGGATTACACCGGGGAGCTGTTTTTT. This translates into CASSLAGDYTGELFF.